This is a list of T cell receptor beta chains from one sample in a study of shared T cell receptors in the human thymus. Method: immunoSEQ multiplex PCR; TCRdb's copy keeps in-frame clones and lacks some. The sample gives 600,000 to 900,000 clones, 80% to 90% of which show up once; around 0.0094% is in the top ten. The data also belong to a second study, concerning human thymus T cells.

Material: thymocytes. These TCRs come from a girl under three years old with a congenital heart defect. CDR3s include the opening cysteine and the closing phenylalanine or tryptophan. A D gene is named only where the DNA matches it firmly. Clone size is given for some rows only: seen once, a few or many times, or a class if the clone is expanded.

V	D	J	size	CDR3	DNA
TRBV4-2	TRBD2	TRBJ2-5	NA	CASSQEGGTSGRPQETQYF	TGTGCCAGCAGCCAAGAGGGTGGGACTAGCGGGCGCCCCCAAGAGACCCAGTACTTC
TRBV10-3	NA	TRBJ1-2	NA	CAISGGGGIYGYTF	TGTGCCATCAGTGGCGGTGGAGGGATCTATGGCTACACCTTC
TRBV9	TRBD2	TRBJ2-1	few	CASSDGGDFYNEQFF	TGTGCCAGCAGCGACGGGGGGGACTTCTACAATGAGCAGTTCTTC
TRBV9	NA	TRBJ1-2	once	CASSGRQIINYGYTF	TGTGCCAGCAGCGGGAGACAGATTATCAACTATGGCTACACCTTC
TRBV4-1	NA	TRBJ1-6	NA	CASSGLRNSPLHF	TGCGCCAGTTCAGGGTTGCGTAATTCACCCCTCCACTTT
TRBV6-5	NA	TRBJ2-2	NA	CASTKDSGELFF	TGTGCCAGCACCAAGGACTCCGGGGAGCTGTTTTTT
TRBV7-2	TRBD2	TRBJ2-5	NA	CASSLLLAGPQETQYF	TGTGCCAGCAGCTTACTGCTAGCGGGGCCACAAGAGACCCAGTACTTC
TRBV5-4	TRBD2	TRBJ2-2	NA	CASSLSGGANTGELFF	TGTGCCAGCAGCTTGAGCGGGGGGGCGAACACCGGGGAGCTGTTTTTT
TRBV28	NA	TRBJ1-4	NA	CAPLWVSFNEKLFF	TGTGCCCCACTATGGGTATCATTTAATGAAAAACTGTTTTTT
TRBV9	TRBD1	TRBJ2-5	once	CASSLDSSGTESQETQYF	TGTGCCAGCAGCCTTGATTCCTCCGGGACAGAAAGCCAAGAGACCCAGTACTTC
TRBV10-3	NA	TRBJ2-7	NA	CAISPRGASPYEQYF	TGTGCCATCAGTCCCAGGGGGGCGTCACCCTACGAGCAGTACTTC